This entry concerns a single TCR beta chain. The sample comes from a study of shared clonotypes between healthy human individuals. The CDR3 sequence is 17 residues long. CDR1 and CDR2 from the germline V gene are MGHRA and YSYEKL. V was pared by 0 bases and J by 5 bases, with 17 bases between. The method was immunoSEQ multiplex PCR; TCRdb's version includes in-frame clones alone and lacks a portion of them. The table includes 2 million to 2.5 million clones, under 95% detected once. Donors were healthy HIV-negative adults without recent acute infections or vaccinations. Only Caucasian adults living in Nashville, Tennessee served as donors.

The material sequenced was naive CD4+ T cells from PBMCs. Subset indicated: CD45RA+ positively selected. The chain has TRBV4-1 and TRBJ2-4; the D is unclear. The TCR originated in a man aged 18 to 30 in good health. Some clones in this sample may be carry-over from other donors' samples. The CDR3 DNA sequence: TGCGCCAGCAGCCAAGATCGAGGCAGGCAGACGCAAAACATTCAGTACTTC. It specifies CASSQDRGRQTQNIQYF.